At least ten counts were recorded for the clone carrying this TCR beta chain. Its matching antigen is unknown. The library protocol tagged individual cDNA molecules with unique molecular identifiers. TCRdb re-derived calls from the 5' RACE reads in MiXCR, one entry per CDR3 protein. The data hold tens of thousands of distinct CDR3 sequences, with 11% to 15% observed a single time. This CDR3 contains 12 residues. The V end lost 3 bases, the J end lost 7 bases, and 7 bases lay between the germline ends. CDR1 is SEHNR and CDR2 is FQNEAQ in the germline V gene (reference sequence). These data are taken from a study of early T cells in non-severe SARS-CoV-2 infection. Study context: Bulk RNA isolated from unsorted whole blood underwent sequencing; chains were not paired. The study's findings and limits: Clonotype matching in VDJdb favored anti-spike CD8 responses and did not capture private and CD4 specificities.

The TCR originated in an adult who was a healthcare worker with PCR-confirmed SARS-CoV-2 infection or an uninfected control (not recorded which). This chain joins TRBV7-9 and TRBJ1-5, with D unresolved. Sequencing used whole blood. CDR3 DNA: TGTGCCAGCAGCTTCCCAGGCCAGCCCCAGCATTTT. Protein sequence: CASSFPGQPQHF.